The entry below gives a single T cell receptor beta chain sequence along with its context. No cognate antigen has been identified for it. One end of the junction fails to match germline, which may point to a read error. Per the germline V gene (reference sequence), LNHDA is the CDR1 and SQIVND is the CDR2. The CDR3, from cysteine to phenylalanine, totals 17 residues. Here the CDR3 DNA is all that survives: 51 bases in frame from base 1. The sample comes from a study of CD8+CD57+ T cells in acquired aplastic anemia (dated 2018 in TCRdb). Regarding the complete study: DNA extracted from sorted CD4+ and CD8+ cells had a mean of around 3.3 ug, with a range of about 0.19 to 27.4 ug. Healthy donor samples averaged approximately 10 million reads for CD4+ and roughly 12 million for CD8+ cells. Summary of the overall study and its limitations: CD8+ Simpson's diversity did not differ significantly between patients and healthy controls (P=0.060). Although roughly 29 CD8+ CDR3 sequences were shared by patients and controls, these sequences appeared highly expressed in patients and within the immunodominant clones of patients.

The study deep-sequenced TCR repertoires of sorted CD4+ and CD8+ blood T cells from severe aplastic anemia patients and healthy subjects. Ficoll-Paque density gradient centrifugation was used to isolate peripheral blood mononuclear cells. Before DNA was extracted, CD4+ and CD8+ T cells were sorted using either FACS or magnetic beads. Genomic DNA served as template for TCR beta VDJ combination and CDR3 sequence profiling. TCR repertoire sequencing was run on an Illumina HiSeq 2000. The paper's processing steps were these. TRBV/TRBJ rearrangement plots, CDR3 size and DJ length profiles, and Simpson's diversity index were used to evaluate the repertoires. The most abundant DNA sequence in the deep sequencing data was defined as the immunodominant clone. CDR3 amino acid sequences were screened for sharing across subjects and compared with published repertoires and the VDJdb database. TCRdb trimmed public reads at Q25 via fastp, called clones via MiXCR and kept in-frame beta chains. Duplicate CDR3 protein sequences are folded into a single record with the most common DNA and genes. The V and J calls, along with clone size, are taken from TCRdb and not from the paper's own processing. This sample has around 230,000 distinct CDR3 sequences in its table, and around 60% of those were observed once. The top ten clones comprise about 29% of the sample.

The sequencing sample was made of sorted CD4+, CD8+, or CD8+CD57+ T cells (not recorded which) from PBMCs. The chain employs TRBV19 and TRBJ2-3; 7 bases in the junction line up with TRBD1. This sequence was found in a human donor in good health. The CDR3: CTSSILLVTPGTDTQYF. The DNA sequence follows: TGTACCAGTAGTATTCTTCTGGTAACGCCAGGGACAGATACGCAGTACTTT.